This T cell receptor beta chain stems from a study of CD8+ T cells in alopecia areata. Study results and limitations: Patients shared TCRs less clearly than mice did, possibly owing to HLA.

About this clone itself: The antigen is undetermined.

The CDR3 length is 15 residues. CDR1 SGDLS and CDR2 YYNGEE come from the germline V gene. The V gene end was trimmed by 3 bases and the J gene end by 0 bases; junction bases not matched to a gene: 3. cDNA serving as the sequencing template came from extracted, reverse transcribed RNA. This table comes from immunoSEQ multiplex PCR, and its TCRdb copy is limited to in-frame clones, with some not included. The sample shows around 100,000 clones, approximately 58% of them seen only once. The sequence was obtained from a human donor in good health. The sample was CD4+ T cells sorted from blood. The chain uses TRBV9 and TRBJ2-1; 7 bases match TRBD2. The CDR3 DNA sequence: TGTGCCAGCAGCGCTCGGGACTACTCCTACAATGAGCAGTTCTTC. It encodes CASSARDYSYNEQFF.